The 32 T cell receptor beta chains below come from one sample, sequenced in a study of CD8+CD57+ T cells in acquired aplastic anemia. Investigators profiled TCR beta VDJ and CDR3 from genomic DNA template. TCRdb used MiXCR to reprocess the reads, holding one entry per CDR3 protein. This sample yields more than 150,000 distinct CDR3 sequences, of which less than 60% are seen a single time; 3.2% belongs to the top ten. Sequenced patients had shown CD8+CD57+ cell expansion by flow cytometry. The sequencing input was sorted CD4+, CD8+, or CD8+CD57+ T cells (not recorded which) from PBMCs. These receptors all come from a human donor with aplastic anemia.

This clonotype came up many times. This chain joins TRBV24-1 and TRBJ2-7, with D perhaps assigned TRBD1 or TRBD2 (5 bases each). Trimming took off 4 bases at V and 9 bases at J, with 21 bases between the two ends. In germline, CDR1 is KGHDR, CDR2 SFDVKD. This CDR3 comprises 15 residues. CDR3 residues: CATSEIFPGTLRQYV. DNA of the CDR3: TGTGCCACCAGTGAAATCTTCCCCGGGACGTTGCGGCAGTACGTC.

This clonotype was picked up many times. This chain links TRBV7-2 with TRBJ2-2; D perhaps matches TRBD1 (6 bases). CDR3 size: 14 residues. CDR1 and CDR2 from the germline V gene are SGHTA and FQGNSA. V shed 0 bases and J shed 9 bases, with 11 bases lying between them. DNA for the CDR3: TGTGCCAGCAGCTTAGCCCTCACAGGGCGGGAGCTGTTTTTT. Translated: CASSLALTGRELFF.

In its sample, this clonotype was seen many times. The chain recombines TRBV2 with TRBJ1-2, with 12 bases aligning to TRBD1. Germline lookup yields CDR1 SNHLY and CDR2 FYNNEI. The CDR3 is 16 amino acids. The ends lost 2 bases at V and 7 bases at J; junction bases unmatched: 8. The CDR3, as DNA: TGTGCCAGCAGTGAACGGGACAGGGGGCGTGTGGTTGGCTACACCTTC. Translating it yields CASSERDRGRVVGYTF.

This clonotype was seen ten or more times. The J gene is TRBJ2-3, the V gene TRBV13; D is undetermined. Trimming took off 5 bases at V and 1 base at J, with 7 bases between the two ends. CDR3 length: 13 amino acids. Germline CDR1 PRHDT, CDR2 FYEKMQ (reference sequence). CDR3 bases: TGTGCCAGCAGCCCCCTGGGCACAGATACGCAGTATTTT. Protein product: CASSPLGTDTQYF.

This clonotype appeared many times. The chain recombines TRBV20-1 with TRBJ1-2; D not resolved. V lost 3 bases and J lost 0, with 14 bases in between. The germline CDR1 and CDR2 sequences are DFQATT and SNEGSKA (reference sequence). This CDR3 has 15 amino acids. The chain's CDR3 is CSASLLSDTNYGYTF. Here the CDR3 DNA reads TGCAGTGCTAGTTTGTTGAGCGATACTAACTATGGCTACACCTTC.

This CDR3 is CASSSDRAGYTF. CDR3 nucleotide sequence: TGTGCCAGCAGCTCAGACAGGGCTGGCTACACCTTC. V is TRBV7-9 and J is TRBJ1-2, with 7 bases that match TRBD1. The ends lost 4 bases at V and 7 bases at J; junction bases unmatched: 3. The CDR3 runs 12 residues. CDR1 is SEHNR, CDR2 FQNEAQ, per germline (reference sequence).

The CDR3 spells CATLGQQKYEQYF. The CDR3 bases are TGTGCCACCTTGGGACAGCAGAAATACGAGCAGTACTTC. The chain employs TRBV10-3 and TRBJ2-7; 7 positions match TRBD1. The CDR3 totals 13 residues. Unmatched junction bases numbered 10, after V lost 10 bases and J lost 4 bases. CDR1 ENHRY and CDR2 SYGVKD come from the germline V gene.

This clonotype was seen a handful of times. The V call is TRBV2, the J call TRBJ1-4; 10 bases fit TRBD1. The V and J ends lost 9 bases and 8 bases, in that order; junction bases with no gene match: 9. Per the germline V gene, CDR1 is SNHLY and CDR2 is FYNNEI. This CDR3 spans 14 amino acids. The CDR3 region has the DNA TGTGCCAGTTGGCCACGGGACAGGGGCGAAAAACTGTTTTTT. As protein: CASWPRDRGEKLFF. Full variable domain (outside the CDR3, taken from reference TRBV2 and TRBJ1-4): EPEVTQTPSHQVTQMGQEVILRCVPISNHLYFYWYRQILGQKVEFLVSFYNNEISEKSEIFDDQFSVERPDGSNFTLKIRSTKLEDSAMYFCASWPRDRGEKLFFGSGTQLSVL.

The chain joins TRBV7-2 to TRBJ1-6, with D unclear. Per germline, CDR1 SGHTA and CDR2 FQGNSA. The CDR3 is 13 residues long. The V end was cut by 4 bases, the J end by 7 bases, with 8 bases between. CDR3 amino acids: CASSSPRNSPLHF. CDR3 nucleotides: TGTGCCAGCAGCTCACCAAGGAATTCACCCCTCCACTTT.

This clonotype was detected ten times or more. The genes are TRBV14 and TRBJ2-7; tentative D call: TRBD2 (5 bases). Germline V gives CDR1 SGHDN, CDR2 FVKESK. The CDR3 loop spans 14 amino acids. Trimming removed 4 bases from V and 3 bases from J, with 13 bases in between. CDR3 sequence (DNA): TGTGCCAGCAGCCTCGGACTGATAAACTACGAGCAGTACTTC. Amino acids: CASSLGLINYEQYF.

This clonotype came up many times. The rearrangement joins TRBV12-3 or TRBV12-4 to TRBJ1-1; D is undetermined. CDR3 length equals 12 residues. V dropped 0 bases and J dropped 10 bases, with 9 bases sitting between them. CDR3 loop: CASSLAPQAAFF. Written as DNA, the CDR3 is TGTGCCAGCAGTTTAGCGCCCCAGGCAGCTTTCTTT.

This clonotype has ten or more counts. The chain joins TRBV2 to TRBJ1-1; D unclear. The germline V and J ends were trimmed by 7 bases and 8 bases, with 8 bases remaining between them. Germline lookup yields CDR1 SNHLY and CDR2 FYNNEI. There are 10 residues in the CDR3. The CDR3 sequence is CASTLTEAFF. The CDR3 DNA reads as TGTGCCAGCACCTTGACAGAAGCTTTCTTT.

The chain has TRBV29-1 and TRBJ1-1, with D uncertain. The CDR3 has 14 amino acids. Trimming removed 4 bases from V and 1 base from J, with 13 bases in between. Germline values: CDR1 SQVTM, CDR2 ANQGSEA. As DNA, the CDR3 is TGCAGCGTTGTGACCAGTGGAGGGAACACTGAAGCTTTCTTT. Protein: CSVVTSGGNTEAFF.

This clonotype was counted ten times or more. CDR3 nucleotide sequence: TGTGCCAGTAGTATGATGGGGGGGAATCAGCCCCAGCATTTT. It translates to CASSMMGGNQPQHF. The chain combines TRBV19 with TRBJ1-5; a weak D match, TRBD1 (5 bases). In germline, CDR1 is LNHDA, CDR2 SQIVND (reference sequence). CDR3 length: 14 residues. Trimming left V 3 bases short and J 4 bases short, with 10 bases between.

This clonotype was counted between two and nine times. The V gene is TRBV10-2, the J gene TRBJ2-5; TRBD1 aligns across 7 bases. The V segment lost 2 bases and the J segment 4 bases; nucleotides outside the gene matches: 7. CDR3 length equals 15 residues. Germline lookup yields CDR1 WSHSY and CDR2 SAAADI. This CDR3 reads CASSEGDSVGETQYF. In DNA form, the CDR3 reads TGCGCCAGCAGTGAGGGGGACAGTGTGGGAGAGACCCAGTACTTC.

The sample holds many counts of this clonotype. A much larger clone lies a single base off, so this may be a read error. The chain has TRBV19 and TRBJ1-6; D possibly corresponds to TRBD1 (5 bases). CDR3 length: 14 residues. Germline values: CDR1 LNHDA, CDR2 SQIVND (reference sequence). The CDR3 spells CASSMGGVWTPLRF. The CDR3 nucleotides are TGTGCCAGTAGTATGGGGGGGGTCTGGACACCCCTCCGCTTT.

The chain couples TRBV2 to TRBJ2-1; D uncertain. Trimming pared 2 bases from V and 5 bases from J, leaving 10 bases between. The CDR3 consists of 14 residues. Germline-derived CDR1 and CDR2 are SNHLY and FYNNEI. The CDR3 DNA sequence: TGTGCCAGCAGTGAACCTAACCAGGACAATGAGCAGTTCTTC. Amino acid sequence: CASSEPNQDNEQFF.

The chain couples TRBV14 to TRBJ2-1; D remains ambiguous. Deletions cut 1 base from V and 4 bases from J, with 8 bases between. The CDR3 spans 14 residues. Germline assignment: CDR1 SGHDN and CDR2 FVKESK. The CDR3 sequence: CASSQVPKYNEQFF. CDR3 coding DNA: TGTGCCAGCAGCCAAGTCCCCAAATACAATGAGCAGTTCTTC.

Of note for this clonotype: A single base separates this from a much larger clone, so it may be a read error. This rearrangement joins TRBV20-1 to TRBJ2-5; perhaps TRBD2 as D (7 bases). V shed 7 bases and J shed 11 bases, with 35 bases lying between them. CDR1 DFQATT and CDR2 SNEGSKA come from the germline V gene (reference sequence). This CDR3 contains 17 residues. CDR3 sequence (DNA): TGCAGTGGCCCGAGGGGGACGGGAGGTAGCTCCTACAATGAGCAGTACTTC. Translating gives CSGPRGTGGSSYNEQYF.

Comments on this clonotype: As the CDR3 is not closed by the conserved phenylalanine or tryptophan, this likely results from a read error. The DNA is left out, because the CDR3 cannot be placed on it with certainty; the CDR3 is given as TCRdb lists it. J is TRBJ2-7 and V is TRBV20-1. The CDR3 has 13 residues if both end residues are counted. The germline gives CDR1 DFQATT, CDR2 SNEGSKA (reference sequence). The CDR3 here is CSAVGEQQYEQHL.

The chain joins TRBV29-1 to TRBJ2-1, with 7 positions matching TRBD2. Per germline, CDR1 SQVTM and CDR2 ANQGSEA. The trim removed 2 bases at V and 3 bases at J, leaving 1 base unmatched. CDR3 length equals 13 residues. The CDR3 DNA follows: TGCAGCGTTGAACCTAGCGGCTACAATGAGCAGTTCTTC. Translated, it gives CSVEPSGYNEQFF.

This rearrangement joins TRBV10-3 to TRBJ1-5, with 9 nucleotides matching TRBD1. After removal of 5 bases from V and 7 bases from J, the junction contained 9 bases not matched to a gene. CDR3 length: 15 amino acids. Germline CDR1 ENHRY, CDR2 SYGVKD. Here the CDR3 reads CAISTDGQGRQPQHF. The CDR3 nucleotides read TGTGCCATCAGTACAGACGGACAGGGGAGACAGCCCCAGCATTTT.

V gene TRBV10-3 combines with J gene TRBJ2-7; D possibly corresponds to TRBD1 (5 bases). CDR1 and CDR2 (germline): ENHRY, SYGVKD. The CDR3 sequence is 14 residues long. V dropped 2 bases and J dropped 0 bases, with 8 bases sitting between them. This chain's CDR3 is CAISEDRTSYEQYF. The CDR3 nucleotides are TGTGCCATCAGTGAGGACAGAACCTCCTACGAGCAGTACTTC.

This rearrangement joins TRBV15 to TRBJ1-6, with 8 bases matching TRBD1. The CDR3 is 15 residues long. The germline CDR1 and CDR2 sequences are LNHNV and YYDKDF (reference sequence). The ends lost 4 bases at V and 8 bases at J; junction bases unmatched: 7. The CDR3 is CATSITTGADSPLHF. In nucleotides, the CDR3 is TGTGCCACCAGCATAACGACAGGGGCGGATTCACCCCTCCACTTT.

This clonotype was seen repeatedly, ten times or more. The gene calls are TRBV9 and TRBJ2-3; tentatively, D is TRBD2 (6 bases). The CDR3 totals 12 residues. Per the germline V gene, CDR1 is SGDLS and CDR2 is YYNGEE. Trimming took off 4 bases at V and 5 bases at J, with 8 bases between the two ends. CDR3 region: CASSPAGDTQYF. CDR3 in DNA: TGTGCCAGCAGCCCAGCGGGAGATACGCAGTATTTT.

In its sample, this clonotype was seen many times. For the CDR3, the DNA is TGTGCCAGCAGCTTAGAACCTAGGGGGGACAATGAGCAGTTCTTC. Amino acids: CASSLEPRGDNEQFF. The V gene is TRBV7-2, the J gene TRBJ2-1, with D tentatively TRBD1 or TRBD2 (6 bases each). Trimming took off 1 base at V and 5 bases at J, with 12 bases between the two ends. The germline CDR1 and CDR2 sequences are SGHTA and FQGNSA. The length of the CDR3 is 15 residues.

This clonotype was seen repeatedly, ten times or more. V is TRBV19 and J is TRBJ1-4, with TRBD1 as a possible D gene (5 bases). Germline V gene data show CDR1 as LNHDA and CDR2 as SQIVND (reference sequence). The CDR3 length is 14 residues. Trimming took 4 bases from V and 5 from J, leaving 11 bases between them. The CDR3 protein is CASSRADMNEKLFF. For the CDR3, the DNA is TGTGCCAGTAGTAGGGCGGACATGAATGAAAAACTGTTTTTT.

The chain couples TRBV3-1 to TRBJ2-7; D is possibly TRBD1 (5 bases). CDR1 is LGHDT, CDR2 YNNKEL, per germline (reference sequence). V dropped 6 bases and J dropped 6 bases, with 15 bases sitting between them. The CDR3 length is 13 residues. CDR3 nucleotide sequence: TGTGCCAGCAGTTCCGCCAGGGTTGGCGAGCAGTACTTC. Its translation: CASSSARVGEQYF.

The chain has TRBV2 and TRBJ2-3; D uncertain. Germline CDR1 SNHLY, CDR2 FYNNEI. This CDR3 comprises 15 residues. The V and J ends lost 3 bases and 2 bases respectively, with 12 bases between them. The CDR3, as DNA: TGTGCCAGCAGTGAGGACGGATCGTACACAGATACGCAGTATTTT. Protein sequence: CASSEDGSYTDTQYF.

About this clonotype itself: The junction shows a germline mismatch at one end, possibly a read error. J is TRBJ1-2 and V is TRBV10-3, with no clear D. Germline V gives CDR1 ENHRY, CDR2 SYGVKD. This CDR3 is built from 13 residues. The CDR3 protein is CASSYGPDYGYTF. The CDR3 DNA is TGTGCCAGCAGTTACGGCCCAGACTATGGCTACACCTTC.

This chain joins TRBV18 and TRBJ1-1; D is unclear. This CDR3 has 13 amino acids. V gave up 1 base and J gave up 0 bases, with 3 bases separating them. The V gene's germline CDR1 is KGHSH and CDR2 LQKENI. For the CDR3, the DNA is TGTGCCAGCTCACCACGGCTGAACACTGAAGCTTTCTTT. Encoded protein: CASSPRLNTEAFF.

The chain uses TRBV29-1 and TRBJ2-7; TRBD1 matches 7 bases. Germline V CDR1 and CDR2: SQVTM, ANQGSEA. Trimming at V came to 4 bases and at J to 2 bases, leaving 8 bases not matched to a gene. The CDR3 runs to 14 residues. Here the CDR3 DNA reads TGCAGCGTTGGACGGGACAGCGAAGCCTACGAGCAGTACTTC. This codes for CSVGRDSEAYEQYF.